Here is one T cell receptor (beta chain) with its context. Antigen: not known. This entry comes from a study of T cell responses to AZD1222 COVID-19 vaccine. The data were produced by immunoSEQ multiplex PCR, yet TCRdb's version contains in-frame clones alone and is incomplete. The table has about 92,000 clones, over 80% seen once. V trimming: 4 bases; J trimming: 1 base; junction bases outside the gene matches: 15. This CDR3 spans 18 amino acids. CDR1 MGHRA and CDR2 YSYEKL come from the germline V gene. Regarding the study as a whole: Repertoire samples came only from after the peak T cell response.

This sequence joins TRBV4-1 and TRBJ1-2, with 7 nucleotides matching TRBD1. This receptor was obtained from an adult in good health. The sample was peripheral blood, taken on day 0 of AZD1222 vaccination. In nucleotides, the CDR3 is TGCGCCAGCAGCCCAAACACCCTTAAGGGGGCCTTTAACTATGGCTACACCTTC. Residues: CASSPNTLKGAFNYGYTF.